This TCR beta chain was retrieved from a study of T-cell memory formation after mild COVID-19 (dated by TCRdb to the early 2020s). Looking at the study overall: TCR sequence clusters from the two donors were largely donor specific. T-cell clones expanding and contracting after mild COVID-19 in a couple of donors were tracked by longitudinal TCRalpha and TCRbeta repertoire sequencing. Two young, previously healthy adult volunteers, one female and one male, were included in the cohort.

Ficoll-Paque density gradient centrifugation was used to isolate PBMCs. V is reduced by 1 base and J by 6 bases, leaving a spacing of 21 bases between them. The CDR3 measures 17 amino acids from cysteine to phenylalanine. Only CDR3 DNA remains: 51 bases, in frame from the first base. The germline V gene sets CDR1 to KGHSH and CDR2 to LQKENI. On the study overall, not on this receptor specifically: Only a couple of mild cases were covered in the study, and larger cohorts including severe cases with pre-infection samples were considered necessary. The second-wave clones that peaked on day 37 were not confirmed to be SARS-CoV-2 specific. Clones that contracted from day 15 to 85 showed balanced CD4/CD8 phenotypes, whereas a second wave of clones that expanded from day 15 to 37 leaned towards CD4+. Contracting CD4+ clones were located mainly in the CM and EM memory subsets, whereas CD8+ clones were found to be enriched in EMRA. Some responding clones were detected in pre-infection memory, suggesting pre-existing cross-reactive memory T cells joined the SARS-CoV-2 response.

The sequencer was an Illumina NovaSeq 6000. Using 5'RACE with constant-segment primers, TCRalpha and TCRbeta cDNA libraries were constructed, with sample barcodes and unique molecular identifiers added in the process. Trizol reagent was used to extract RNA from every sample. Amplification of the libraries took two PCR steps, and the second step added a second sample barcode plus Illumina TruSeq adapters. Sequencing of the libraries was done on an Illumina NovaSeq, producing 2 x 150 bp paired-end reads. From the authors' description of their analysis: Demultiplexing of reads and collapsing into UMI-guided consensus sequences were performed with migec v1.2.7. Using mixcr v2.1.11, UMI consensuses were aligned to TRA and TRB V and J templates and then assembled into clonotypes. Expanded or contracted clonotypes were those called significant by both edgeR and NoisET, with noise models trained on biological replicates. edgeR calls used a false discovery rate-adjusted p below 0.01 and a log2 fold-change threshold of 1. PCA with hierarchical clustering of max-normalized trajectories of the 1000 most abundant clonotypes was used as exploratory dynamics analysis. Separately sequenced CD4+ and CD8+ repertoires were used to assign the CD4 or CD8 phenotype of responding clones. TCRdb ran its own pipeline on the public reads, namely fastp trimming at Q25 and MiXCR clone calling, and kept in-frame beta chains. Duplicate CDR3 protein sequences are folded into a single record with the most common DNA and genes. The V and J calls come from TCRdb's annotation, not from the publication. This sample lists fewer than 450,000 distinct CDR3 sequences; 20% to 30% were detected once. The top ten constitute roughly 8.7% of the sample.

A remark on this clonotype: Its target antigen remains unknown. No per-base quality is available; no much larger clone lies one base away.

This clonotype was obtained from an adult woman who had mild COVID-19 (a few samples of this study predate the infection). The sample titles of this study are shuffled in the database, so cell type and time point are left out; the donor was told from shared clones. The source material was PBMCs or a T cell subset sorted from them (not recorded which). The V gene is TRBV18 and the J gene is TRBJ1-1; the D gene is perhaps TRBD1, from 6 matching bases. Here is the DNA: TGTGCCAGCTCACCACTTGGCAGGGGAGGGCGGGGCGCTGAAGCTTTCTTT. This translates into CASSPLGRGGRGAEAFF. Beyond the CDR3, the reference TRBV18 and TRBJ1-1 genes provide the residues; the full variable domain reads: NAGVMQNPRHLVRRRGQEARLRCSPMKGHSHVYWYRQLPEEGLKFMVYLQKENIIDESGMPKERFSAEFPKEGPSILRIQQVVRGDSAAYFCASSPLGRGGRGAEAFFGQGTRLTVV.